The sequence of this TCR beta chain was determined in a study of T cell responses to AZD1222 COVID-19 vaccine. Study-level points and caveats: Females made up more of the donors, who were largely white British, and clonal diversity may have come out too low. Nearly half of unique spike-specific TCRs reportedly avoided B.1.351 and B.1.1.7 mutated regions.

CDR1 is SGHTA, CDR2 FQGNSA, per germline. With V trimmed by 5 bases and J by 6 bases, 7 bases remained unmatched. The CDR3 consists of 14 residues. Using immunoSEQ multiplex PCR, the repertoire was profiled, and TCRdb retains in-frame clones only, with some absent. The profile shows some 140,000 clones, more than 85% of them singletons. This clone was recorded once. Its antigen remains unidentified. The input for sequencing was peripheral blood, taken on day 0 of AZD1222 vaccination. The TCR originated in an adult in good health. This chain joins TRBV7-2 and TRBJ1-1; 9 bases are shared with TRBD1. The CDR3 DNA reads TGTGCCAGCAGCCGGGACAGGGCGGTACCTGAAGCTTTCTTT. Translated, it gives CASSRDRAVPEAFF.